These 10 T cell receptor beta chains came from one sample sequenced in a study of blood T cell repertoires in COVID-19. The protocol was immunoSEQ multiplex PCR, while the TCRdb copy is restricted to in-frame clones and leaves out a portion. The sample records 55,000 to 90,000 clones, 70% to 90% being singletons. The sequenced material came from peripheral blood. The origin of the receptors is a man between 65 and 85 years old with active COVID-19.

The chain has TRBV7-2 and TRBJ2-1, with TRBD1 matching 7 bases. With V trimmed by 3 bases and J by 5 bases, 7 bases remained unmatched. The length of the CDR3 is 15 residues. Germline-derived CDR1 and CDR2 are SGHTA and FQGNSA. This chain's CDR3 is CASSFPEGANNEQFF. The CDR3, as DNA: TGTGCCAGCAGCTTCCCTGAGGGGGCTAACAATGAGCAGTTCTTC. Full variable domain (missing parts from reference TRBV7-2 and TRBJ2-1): GAGVSQSPSNKVTEKGKDVELRCDPISGHTALYWYRQSLGQGLEFLIYFQGNSAPDKSGLPSDRFSAERTGGSVSTLTIQRTQQEDSAVYLCASSFPEGANNEQFFGPGTRLTVL.

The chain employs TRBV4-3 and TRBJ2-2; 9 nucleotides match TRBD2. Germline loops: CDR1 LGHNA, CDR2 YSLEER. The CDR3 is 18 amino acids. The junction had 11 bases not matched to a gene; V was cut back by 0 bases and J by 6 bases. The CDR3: CASSQDRLAGPRAGELFF. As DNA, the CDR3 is TGCGCCAGCAGCCAAGATCGGCTAGCGGGGCCCAGGGCCGGGGAGCTGTTTTTT.

CDR3 sequence (DNA): TGTGCCAGCTCCCCCGGGGTCCGGGCAGATAATGAAAAACTGTTTTTT. As protein: CASSPGVRADNEKLFF. This rearrangement joins TRBV18 to TRBJ1-4, with D unclear. Germline V gene lookup returns CDR1 KGHSH and CDR2 LQKENI. V lost 6 bases and J 4 bases, leaving 18 bases between the germline ends. This CDR3 spans 16 amino acids.

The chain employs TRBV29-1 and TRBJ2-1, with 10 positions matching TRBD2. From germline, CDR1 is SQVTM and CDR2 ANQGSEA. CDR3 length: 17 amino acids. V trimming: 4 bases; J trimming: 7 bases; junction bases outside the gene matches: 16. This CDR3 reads CSVGTGGLAGVVNEQFF. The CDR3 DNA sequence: TGCAGCGTTGGCACCGGGGGGCTAGCGGGGGTTGTTAATGAGCAGTTCTTC.

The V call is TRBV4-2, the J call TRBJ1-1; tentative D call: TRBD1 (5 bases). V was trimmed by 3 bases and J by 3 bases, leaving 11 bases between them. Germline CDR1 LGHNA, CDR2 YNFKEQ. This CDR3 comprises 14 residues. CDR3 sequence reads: CASSQATDYTEAFF. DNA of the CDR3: TGTGCCAGCAGCCAGGCGACAGATTACACTGAAGCTTTCTTT.

The CDR3 sequence is CASSVGAFHTGELFF. Written as DNA, the CDR3 is TGTGCCAGCAGCGTAGGGGCTTTCCACACCGGGGAGCTGTTTTTT. The V call is TRBV9, the J call TRBJ2-2; D unresolved. Per germline, CDR1 SGDLS and CDR2 YYNGEE. This CDR3 region has 15 residues. Trimming shortened V by 0 bases and J by 3 bases, and 9 bases separated the two germline ends.

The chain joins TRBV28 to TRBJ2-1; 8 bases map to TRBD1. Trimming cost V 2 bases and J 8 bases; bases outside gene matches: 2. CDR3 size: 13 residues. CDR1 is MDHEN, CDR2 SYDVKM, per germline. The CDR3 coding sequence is TGTGCCAGCAGTTTACCACAGGGGGATGAGCAGTTCTTC. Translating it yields CASSLPQGDEQFF.

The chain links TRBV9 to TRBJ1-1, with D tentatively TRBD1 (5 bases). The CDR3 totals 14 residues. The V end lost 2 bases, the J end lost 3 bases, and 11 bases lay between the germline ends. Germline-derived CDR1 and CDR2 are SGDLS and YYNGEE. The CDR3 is CASSVGEGYTEAFF. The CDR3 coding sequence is TGTGCCAGCAGCGTCGGGGAGGGGTACACTGAAGCTTTCTTT.

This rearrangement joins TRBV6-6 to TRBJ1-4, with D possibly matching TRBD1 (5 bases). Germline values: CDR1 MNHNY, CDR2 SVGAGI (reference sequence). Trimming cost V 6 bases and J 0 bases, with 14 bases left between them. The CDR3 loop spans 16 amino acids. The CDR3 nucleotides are TGTGCCAGCAGGCCCCCGGGGGGGGCAACTAATGAAAAACTGTTTTTT. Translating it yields CASRPPGGATNEKLFF.

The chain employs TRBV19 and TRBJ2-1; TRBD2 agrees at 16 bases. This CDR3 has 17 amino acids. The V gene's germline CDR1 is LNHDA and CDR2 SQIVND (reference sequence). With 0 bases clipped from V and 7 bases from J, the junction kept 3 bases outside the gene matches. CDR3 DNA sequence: TGTGCCAGTAGTATAGATGGGACTAGCGGGAGGGGGAATGAGCAGTTCTTC. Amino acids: CASSIDGTSGRGNEQFF.